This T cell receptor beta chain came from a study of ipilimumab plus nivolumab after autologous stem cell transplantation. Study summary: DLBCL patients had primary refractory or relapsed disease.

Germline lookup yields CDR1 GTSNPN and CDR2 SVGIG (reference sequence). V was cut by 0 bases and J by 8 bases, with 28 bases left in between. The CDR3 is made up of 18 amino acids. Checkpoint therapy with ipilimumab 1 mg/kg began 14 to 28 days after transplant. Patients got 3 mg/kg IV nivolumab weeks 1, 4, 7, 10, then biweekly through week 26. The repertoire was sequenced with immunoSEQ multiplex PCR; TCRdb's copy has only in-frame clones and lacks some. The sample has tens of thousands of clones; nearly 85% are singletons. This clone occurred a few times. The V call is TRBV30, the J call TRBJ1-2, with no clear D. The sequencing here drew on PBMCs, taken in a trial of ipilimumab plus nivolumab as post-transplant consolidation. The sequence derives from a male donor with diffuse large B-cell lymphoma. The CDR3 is CAWSVGRARLSPYWGYTF. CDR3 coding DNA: TGTGCCTGGAGTGTAGGGAGGGCTCGGTTATCCCCCTATTGGGGCTACACCTTC.